This T cell receptor (beta chain) originates from a study of vaccination and CD4 T cells after COVID-19. This clonotype was detected only a few times. The antigen is not known. In germline, CDR1 is DFQATT, CDR2 SNEGSKA (reference sequence). The CDR3 is 14 residues long. V lost 6 bases to trimming and J lost 4 bases; unmatched junction nucleotides: 9. Regarding treatment: approximately nine-day PBMC culture with coronavirus spike peptide pools or control peptides (ViraFEST assay). CD4+ T cells that had been cultured provided DNA sequenced with the Oncomine TCR Beta short-read assay. TCRdb redid the calling of the PCR reads with MiXCR, one entry per CDR3 protein. The sample shows 24,000 or so distinct CDR3 sequences, around two fifths of them seen only once.

This chain links TRBV20-1 with TRBJ2-1, with 7 bases lining up with TRBD1. This clonotype originated in a human donor who had recovered from COVID-19. What was sequenced was CD4+ T cells from blood, cultured in vitro. CDR3 amino acids: CSATTGARYNEQFF. For the CDR3, the DNA is TGCAGTGCCACCACAGGGGCCCGATACAATGAGCAGTTCTTC.